This TCR beta chain was sequenced during a study of tumor-infiltrating lymphocytes in primary liver carcinoma (dated by TCRdb to between 2016 and 2019). As for the study more broadly: Between late 2015 and March 2016, a few patients in China with histopathologically diagnosed primary liver carcinoma had their tumors surgically resected. Each sample produced roughly 3.5 to 8 million productive TCRbeta reads, and read depth showed no significant difference between tissue types. A total of approximately 35 specimens from 5 patients underwent TCRbeta repertoire sequencing, comprising around 25 tumor regions, 5 adjacent noncancerous liver tissues and 5 peripheral blood samples. High reproducibility was observed for the technical replicate repertoires, with mean shared-clone rates approximately 0.9 and correlation coefficients above 0.98. The five patients, three men and two women aged 30 to 69 years, had hepatocellular carcinoma (four) or combined HCC and intrahepatic cholangiocarcinoma (one). TCRbeta repertoire sequencing, expression microarrays and whole-exome sequencing were combined in the study across five regions of each liver tumor, with adjacent normal tissue and blood also included. The tumors of the five patients were staged as T1-T3 N0M0, with maximum diameters ranging from roughly 4.2 to 11 cm. Overall study outcomes, separate from this receptor: Since the samples were bulk and unsorted, there was no way to compare CD4+ and CD8+ T cell repertoires. Repertoire overlap was higher between tumor regions (mean around 35%) than tumor-adjacent (approximately 17%) or tumor-blood (about 14%) pairs, consistent with antigen-driven expansion. The top 250 clones accounted for a significantly greater share of the repertoire in tumors than in blood (p = 0.039). Only the TCR beta chain was sequenced, which likely underestimates true repertoire diversity because unpaired alpha chains were not captured. Only 4 or 5 patients were included in the study, and the authors note that the findings should be validated in a larger study.

Turning to this clonotype: This receptor's antigen is unknown. The record has no base qualities; no much larger clone is one base away.

Using a constant-region primer and ProtoScript II reverse transcriptase, TCRbeta-specific cDNA was reverse-transcribed from about 460 ng total RNA. Construction of the TCRbeta libraries relied on three nested rounds of multiplex PCR, following a slightly modified ARM-PCR procedure. Each of the first two PCR rounds ran for about 10 cycles and used multiplex TRBV1-TRBV30 forward primers together with a Cbeta reverse primer. Sample barcodes and Illumina adapters were attached in a final 25-cycle PCR using Deep VentR polymerase. Before sequencing, amplicons of 200-500 bp were purified from gel using a QIAquick gel extraction kit. An Illumina HiSeq 2500 was used to sequence the TCRbeta amplicons with 250-bp paired-end reads. The authors processed their data as follows. Reads were quality-trimmed with Trimmomatic v0.33, and paired reads were merged with FLASH v1.2.11 to recover full CDR3 sequences. MiGEC v1.2.1b assigned V, D and J germline segments to the rearranged TCRbeta sequences. Clonotype statistics and Shannon-Wiener diversity indices were computed with VDJtools v1.0.0. To cut down on sampling bias, every analysis after diversity analysis relied on just the 250 most abundant clonotypes from each sample. TCRdb redid the processing of the public reads, applying fastp at Q25 and MiXCR, and retained in-frame beta chains. Each entry is one CDR3 protein sequence, shown with its most common DNA and genes. The V and J calls come from TCRdb's annotation, not from the publication. This sample lists 180,000 or so distinct CDR3 sequences; less than 65% were detected once. The top ten constitute 70% to 80% of the sample.

The CDR3 measures 16 amino acids from cysteine to phenylalanine. The read is trimmed to its CDR3 DNA, 48 bases read in frame from base 1. The germline V gene (reference sequence) yields MNHNY for CDR1 and SVGAGI for CDR2. A distance of 11 bases separates the germline ends of V and J, which lose 2 bases and 0 bases respectively. TRIzol reagent was used to extract blood RNA from unsorted whole blood, while the DNeasy Blood & Tissue kit provided the germline DNA. At the time of sampling, the patients had chronic HBV infection and had not received any treatment. Before surgery, approximately 3.8 milliliters of peripheral blood were drawn into K2EDTA tubes.

This clonotype originated in a man aged 35 to 55 with primary liver carcinoma and hepatitis B virus infection. The rearrangement joined TRBV6-6 to TRBJ1-5, with TRBD1 tentatively as D gene (5 bases match). Sequenced input: peripheral blood. In nucleotide form, the sequence is TGTGCCAGCAGTTACGGCGGCAGGGATAGCAATCAGCCCCAGCATTTT. This gives the protein CASSYGGRDSNQPQHF.